Listed here are 12 T cell receptor beta chains from one sample, sequenced in a study of T cell repertoires in cytomegalovirus infection. These receptors lack a known antigen. TCRdb passed the reads through MiXCR, listing each CDR3 protein once. The repertoire has 62,000 or so distinct CDR3 sequences, around 20% of them found once; the top ten carry roughly two thirds. The material was CD8+ T cells from cultured PBMCs, obtained from culture after CMV antigen stimulation. These receptors originate from a human donor in good health (CMV status not recorded). Some clones in this sample may be carry-over from other donors' samples.

This chain connects TRBV7-3 to TRBJ2-1; D ambiguous. This CDR3 spans 14 amino acids. Germline V gene lookup returns CDR1 SGHTA and CDR2 FQGTGA. Trimming removed 8 bases from V and 0 bases from J, with 11 bases in between. CDR3 in DNA: TGTGCCAGCTCTTACAGAGCCTCCTACAATGAGCAGTTCTTC. This translates into CASSYRASYNEQFF.

As for this clonotype: Since a much larger clone is just one base distant, this may be a read error. The chain employs TRBV27 and TRBJ2-7; unclear D gene. This CDR3 is built from 10 residues. Germline loops: CDR1 MNHEY, CDR2 SMNVEV (reference sequence). The V end lost 3 bases, the J end lost 6 bases, and 3 bases lay between the germline ends. CDR3 residues: CASSFGEQYF. For the CDR3, the DNA is TGTGCCAGCAGTTTCGGCGAGCAGTACTTC.

The chain couples TRBV7-6 to TRBJ2-5, with 10 bases that match TRBD1. CDR1 and CDR2 from the germline V gene are SGHVS and FNYEAQ. J gave up 2 bases and V 4 bases, and 10 bases lay outside the gene matches. The CDR3 spans 17 residues. The CDR3 is CASSSGQGILLQETQYF. In DNA form, the CDR3 reads TGTGCCAGCAGCTCGGGACAGGGGATACTCCTTCAAGAGACCCAGTACTTC.

This clonotype was seen only a few times. This chain joins TRBV14 and TRBJ2-5; unclear D gene. Trimming took off 0 bases at V and 1 base at J, with 6 bases between the two ends. The germline V gene has CDR1 SGHDN and CDR2 FVKESK. The CDR3 sequence is 14 residues long. The CDR3, as DNA: TGTGCCAGCAGCCAAGAGAATCTCCAAGAGACCCAGTACTTC. Translation gives CASSQENLQETQYF.

The sample holds a few counts of this clonotype. The gene calls are TRBV5-4 and TRBJ2-7, with D perhaps matching TRBD2 (6 bases). Germline CDR1 is SGHNT and CDR2 is YYREEE (reference sequence). The CDR3 contains 15 residues. V was clipped by 4 bases and J by 2 bases, with 16 bases between them. The CDR3 is CASSLIGGDPYEQYF. The CDR3, as DNA: TGTGCCAGCAGCCTCATTGGAGGGGACCCCTACGAGCAGTACTTC.

The gene calls are TRBV4-1 and TRBJ2-3; TRBD2 might be the D (6 bases). The CDR3 sequence is 15 residues long. The V end lost 1 base, the J end lost 1 base, and 9 bases lay between the germline ends. Germline-derived CDR1 and CDR2 are MGHRA and YSYEKL. This CDR3 is CASSQAGVRTDTQYF. Written as DNA, the CDR3 is TGCGCCAGCAGCCAAGCGGGGGTCCGCACAGATACGCAGTATTTT.

The chain couples TRBV10-3 to TRBJ2-7, with D possibly matching TRBD1 (6 bases). Trimming cost V 0 bases and J 1 base, with 10 bases left between them. The CDR3 length is 15 residues. Per the germline V gene, CDR1 is ENHRY and CDR2 is SYGVKD. DNA of the CDR3: TGTGCCATCAGTGAGTCTGGGGGCAGATCCTACGAGCAGTACTTC. This translates into CAISESGGRSYEQYF.

The chain employs TRBV7-9 and TRBJ2-1; TRBD2 matches 8 bases. Germline V gene lookup returns CDR1 SEHNR and CDR2 FQNEAQ (reference sequence). Trimming cost V 1 base and J 3 bases; bases outside gene matches: 5. The CDR3 runs to 16 residues. Here the CDR3 reads CASSLEAGAVYNEQFF. Written as DNA, the CDR3 is TGTGCCAGCAGCTTAGAAGCGGGGGCGGTCTACAATGAGCAGTTCTTC. The full variable domain, completed using reference TRBV7-9 and TRBJ2-1, is DTGVSQNPRHKITKRGQNVTFRCDPISEHNRLYWYRQTLGQGPEFLTYFQNEAQLEKSRLLSDRFSAERPKGSFSTLEIQRTEQGDSAMYLCASSLEAGAVYNEQFFGPGTRLTVL.

The gene calls are TRBV10-3 and TRBJ2-7; 8 bases fit TRBD1. Germline V lookup: CDR1 ENHRY, CDR2 SYGVKD. This CDR3 comprises 14 residues. V shed 8 bases and J 3 bases; nucleotides not matched to a gene: 9. The CDR3 reads CAILGTGVFYEQYF. In DNA, the CDR3 is TGTGCCATCCTCGGGACAGGAGTCTTCTACGAGCAGTACTTC.

J is TRBJ1-5 and V is TRBV4-1, with 7 bases aligning to TRBD1. Germline V CDR1 and CDR2: MGHRA, YSYEKL. The J segment lost 0 bases and the V segment lost 1 base, leaving 3 bases of the junction unmatched. The CDR3 spans 16 residues. The CDR3 region is CASSQGGGDSNQPQHF. CDR3 sequence (DNA): TGCGCCAGCAGCCAAGGAGGGGGCGATAGCAATCAGCCCCAGCATTTT.

This clonotype occurred a few times. This chain joins TRBV10-3 and TRBJ2-1; D is unclear. This CDR3 is built from 15 residues. The V gene lost 7 bases and the J gene lost 0 bases, with 13 bases spanning the gap. The V gene's germline CDR1 is ENHRY and CDR2 SYGVKD. CDR3 residues: CAITPDPDSYNEQFF. CDR3 nucleotide sequence: TGTGCCATCACCCCGGACCCGGACTCCTACAATGAGCAGTTCTTC.

This clonotype showed up just a few times. The chain couples TRBV12-3 or TRBV12-4 to TRBJ2-5; 8 nucleotides agree with TRBD2. The V gene end was trimmed by 3 bases and the J gene end by 5 bases; junction bases not matched to a gene: 2. The length of the CDR3 is 13 residues. The CDR3 spells CASSFSSGETQYF. The CDR3 DNA is TGTGCCAGCAGTTTTTCTAGCGGGGAGACCCAGTACTTC.